These 30 T cell receptor beta chains originate from one sample sequenced in a study of chemoradiotherapy in HPV16-positive cancers. Clones were sequenced by immunoSEQ multiplex PCR, and TCRdb holds only the in-frame ones, with some missing. The sample contains around 11,000 clones, 86% of which appear only once. Sample: blood, taken from a patient who underwent chemoradiotherapy. These receptors all come from a human donor with HPV-associated anogenital cancer.

This chain links TRBV27 with TRBJ2-7, with D uncertain. The CDR3 is 12 amino acids. The germline CDR1 and CDR2 sequences are MNHEY and SMNVEV (reference sequence). The V gene lost 5 bases and the J gene lost 3 bases, with 8 bases spanning the gap. CDR3 bases: TGTGCCAGCAGTCCCTCGGGCTACGAGCAGTACTTC. It translates to CASSPSGYEQYF.

This clone was seen only once. The gene calls are TRBV9 and TRBJ2-1, with 8 nucleotides matching TRBD2. V shed 3 bases, J shed 7 bases, and the junction held 12 bases outside the gene matches. The CDR3 spans 16 residues. Germline loops: CDR1 SGDLS, CDR2 YYNGEE. The CDR3 coding sequence is TGTGCCAGCAGCGCAACGGGGGGGCCCGTATTAAATGAGCAGTTCTTC. It codes for CASSATGGPVLNEQFF.

This chain joins TRBV5-1 and TRBJ1-5, with D tentatively TRBD1 (6 bases). Germline CDR1 is SGHRS and CDR2 is YFSETQ. The CDR3 sequence is 15 residues long. Trimming left V 4 bases short and J 3 bases short, with 14 bases between. The CDR3 protein is CASSRAGGLNQPQHF. In nucleotides, the CDR3 is TGCGCCAGCAGCCGCGCCGGGGGCCTCAATCAGCCCCAGCATTTT.

There are a few counts of this clone. The chain recombines TRBV29-1 with TRBJ2-7; D is perhaps TRBD1 (5 bases). Trimming removed 6 bases at V and 6 bases at J, with 12 bases between. The CDR3 sequence is 11 residues long. Germline CDR1 SQVTM, CDR2 ANQGSEA. CDR3 bases: TGCAGCGTCTCCAATACAGGCGAGCAGTACTTC. Its protein product is CSVSNTGEQYF.

This clone was seen more than once but under ten times. V and J are TRBV7-9 and TRBJ2-2; the D is unclear. The CDR3 covers 16 residues. Trimming removed 5 bases from V and 3 bases from J, with 16 bases in between. Germline CDR1 reads SEHNR; CDR2 reads FQNEAQ (reference sequence). In DNA, the CDR3 is TGTGCCAGCAGCCTACTTAGGTCCGACTACACCGGGGAGCTGTTTTTT. Translation: CASSLLRSDYTGELFF. Combining the CDR3 with reference TRBV7-9 and TRBJ2-2 gives the whole variable domain DTGVSQNPRHKITKRGQNVTFRCDPISEHNRLYWYRQTLGQGPEFLTYFQNEAQLEKSRLLSDRFSAERPKGSFSTLEIQRTEQGDSAMYLCASSLLRSDYTGELFFGEGSRLTVL.

This clone was observed a few times. This sequence joins TRBV7-9 and TRBJ1-1, with D unclear. Looked up from germline, CDR1 is SEHNR and CDR2 is FQNEAQ (reference sequence). CDR3 length: 12 amino acids. The V end was cut by 4 bases, the J end by 8 bases, with 11 bases between. The CDR3 bases are TGTGCCAGCAGCTCCACACAAGTCGAAGCTTTCTTT. Its protein product is CASSSTQVEAFF.

V gene TRBV7-9 combines with J gene TRBJ2-3; TRBD2 might be the D (6 bases). Trimming shortened V by 6 bases and J by 0 bases, and 13 bases separated the two germline ends. The CDR3 covers 15 residues. Germline V CDR1 and CDR2: SEHNR, FQNEAQ (reference sequence). CDR3 bases: TGTGCCAGCAGTCCCACTAGCACTAGCACAGATACGCAGTATTTT. Translated, it gives CASSPTSTSTDTQYF.

The V and J genes are TRBV4-1 and TRBJ2-5, with D hard to call. V dropped 0 bases and J dropped 3 bases, with 11 bases sitting between them. Germline V gene data show CDR1 as MGHRA and CDR2 as YSYEKL. The CDR3 covers 15 residues. CDR3 protein: CASSQDGQTEETQYF. In nucleotides, the CDR3 is TGCGCCAGCAGCCAAGACGGGCAGACCGAAGAGACCCAGTACTTC.

The rearrangement joins TRBV7-3 to TRBJ2-5; possibly TRBD1 for D (6 bases). Germline V gene data show CDR1 as SGHTA and CDR2 as FQGTGA. With 1 base removed from V and 4 bases from J, the gap between germline ends came to 13 bases. This CDR3 is built from 15 residues. CDR3 residues: CASSLRGLNGETQYF. Written as DNA, the CDR3 is TGTGCCAGCAGCTTAAGGGGGCTTAACGGAGAGACCCAGTACTTC.

This rearrangement joins TRBV9 to TRBJ1-6; D is unresolved. CDR3 length: 14 residues. Per the germline V gene, CDR1 is SGDLS and CDR2 is YYNGEE. The V and J ends lost 0 bases and 13 bases respectively, with 14 bases between them. CDR3 loop: CASSVDGEPVPLHF. CDR3 in DNA: TGTGCCAGCAGCGTAGATGGGGAGCCCGTGCCCCTCCACTTT.

The chain links TRBV10-1 to TRBJ2-5; a weak D match, TRBD1 (6 bases). From germline, CDR1 is WNHNN and CDR2 SYGVQD (reference sequence). This CDR3 contains 13 residues. V shed 6 bases and J shed 2 bases, with 10 bases lying between them. For the CDR3, the DNA is TGCGCCAGCAGCCGAGGACAGCAAGAGACCCAGTACTTC. Translated: CASSRGQQETQYF.

This chain joins TRBV2 and TRBJ1-4, with a weak D call TRBD1 (6 bases). Trimming pared 6 bases from V and 4 bases from J, leaving 15 bases between. The CDR3 is 15 residues long. CDR1 is SNHLY and CDR2 is FYNNEI in the germline V gene. The chain's CDR3 is CASRAATGNNEKLFF. For the CDR3, the DNA is TGTGCCAGCAGAGCAGCCACAGGGAATAATGAAAAACTGTTTTTT.

V usage is TRBV13 and J usage is TRBJ2-7; 9 nucleotides line up with TRBD1. The CDR3 loop spans 14 amino acids. In germline, CDR1 is PRHDT, CDR2 FYEKMQ (reference sequence). V lost 0 bases and J lost 4; bases outside the gene matches: 1. The CDR3 is CASSLGTGGYEQYF. In DNA form, the CDR3 reads TGTGCCAGCAGCTTAGGGACAGGGGGTTACGAGCAGTACTTC.

The chain recombines TRBV9 with TRBJ1-2, with unresolved D. V lost 0 bases and J lost 0, with 9 bases in between. CDR3 length: 15 amino acids. Germline V CDR1 and CDR2: SGDLS, YYNGEE. The CDR3, as DNA: TGTGCCAGCAGCGTAGATGTTGCCTCTAACTATGGCTACACCTTC. Amino acids: CASSVDVASNYGYTF.

This chain joins TRBV19 and TRBJ2-1, with D possibly TRBD2 on 6 matching bases. CDR1 LNHDA and CDR2 SQIVND come from the germline V gene (reference sequence). The CDR3 is 15 amino acids. Trimming stripped 7 bases from V and 4 bases from J, with 17 bases between. CDR3 residues: CASTPGSGLYNEQFF. The DNA for the CDR3 is TGTGCCAGTACCCCGGGTAGCGGACTATACAATGAGCAGTTCTTC.

This clone occurred a few times. The V gene is TRBV7-3, the J gene TRBJ1-1, with a possible D match to TRBD1 (6 bases). CDR3 size: 15 residues. V lost 5 bases and J lost 4, with 17 bases in between. Germline CDR1 is SGHTA and CDR2 is FQGTGA. CDR3 residues: CASSASGVGVTEAFF. CDR3 DNA: TGTGCCAGCAGCGCATCAGGGGTGGGGGTCACTGAAGCTTTCTTT.

CDR3 sequence: CASSNRNTGELFF. The CDR3, as DNA: TGTGCCAGCAGCAACAGGAACACCGGGGAGCTGTTTTTT. The gene calls are TRBV6-6 and TRBJ2-2; D is ambiguous. In germline, CDR1 is MNHNY, CDR2 SVGAGI (reference sequence). This CDR3 is 13 amino acids long. V was shortened by 6 bases and J by 1 base, with 6 bases between the two germline ends.

The chain employs TRBV14 and TRBJ2-1; 8 positions agree with TRBD2. CDR1 and CDR2 (germline): SGHDN, FVKESK. This CDR3 comprises 15 residues. After removal of 2 bases from V and 8 bases from J, the junction contained 8 bases not matched to a gene. The CDR3 protein is CASSQFGGARDEQFF. Written as DNA, the CDR3 is TGTGCCAGCAGCCAATTCGGGGGGGCGCGTGATGAGCAGTTCTTC.

V usage is TRBV18 and J usage is TRBJ2-1, with D unclear. V lost 1 base and J lost 5, with 6 bases in between. The germline V gene encodes CDR1 KGHSH and CDR2 LQKENI. The CDR3 contains 13 residues. CDR3 sequence: CASSPLRNNEQFF. CDR3 DNA: TGTGCCAGCTCACCACTCCGCAACAATGAGCAGTTCTTC.

The gene calls are TRBV2 and TRBJ1-3; the match to TRBD1 covers 7 bases. V shed 7 bases, J shed 2 bases, and the junction held 8 bases outside the gene matches. Germline V gene sequence: CDR1 SNHLY, CDR2 FYNNEI. This CDR3 has 15 residues. CDR3 sequence (DNA): TGTGCCAGCACCGGGGCAGGGACAGCTGGAAACACCATATATTTT. Amino acids: CASTGAGTAGNTIYF.

J is TRBJ1-2 and V is TRBV28; D gene uncertain. The CDR3 is 13 residues long. Germline values: CDR1 MDHEN, CDR2 SYDVKM. Between the trimmed V and J ends, which lost 2 bases and 5 bases, there was a span of 9 bases. CDR3 sequence reads: CASSLGNLYGYTF. The CDR3 region has the DNA TGTGCCAGCAGTTTAGGTAATCTATATGGCTACACCTTC.

The chain uses TRBV19 and TRBJ2-2; weak D call: TRBD1 (5 bases). The germline V and J ends were trimmed by 5 bases and 5 bases, with 15 bases remaining between them. Germline V gives CDR1 LNHDA, CDR2 SQIVND (reference sequence). This CDR3 comprises 15 residues. The CDR3 protein is CASSPRASPTGELFF. The CDR3 region has the DNA TGTGCCAGTAGTCCCAGGGCCAGTCCTACCGGGGAGCTGTTTTTT.

The V call is TRBV2, the J call TRBJ2-1, with D perhaps TRBD1 (6 bases). V was pared by 7 bases and J by 5 bases, with 12 bases between. CDR1 is SNHLY and CDR2 is FYNNEI in the germline V gene. The CDR3 loop spans 13 amino acids. The CDR3 loop is CASKAGVDNEQFF. For the CDR3, the DNA is TGTGCCAGCAAGGCAGGGGTTGACAATGAGCAGTTCTTC.

The CDR3 DNA reads as TGTGCCAGCTCCCAATCGGCGTCCACAGATACGCAGTATTTT. This sequence encodes CASSQSASTDTQYF. The chain carries TRBV18 and TRBJ2-3; D is undetermined. In germline, CDR1 is KGHSH, CDR2 LQKENI. CDR3 length equals 14 residues. Trimming shortened V by 6 bases and J by 2 bases, and 12 bases separated the two germline ends.

The V and J genes are TRBV5-4 and TRBJ2-1, with no clear D. The CDR3 consists of 14 residues. In germline, CDR1 is SGHNT, CDR2 YYREEE (reference sequence). The germline V and J ends were trimmed by 0 bases and 2 bases, with 6 bases remaining between them. Here the CDR3 DNA reads TGTGCCAGCAGCTTGGTTGCAACCTACAATGAGCAGTTCTTC. It specifies CASSLVATYNEQFF.

J is TRBJ2-7 and V is TRBV27; D is uncertain. From germline, CDR1 is MNHEY and CDR2 SMNVEV (reference sequence). V was cut by 5 bases and J by 0 bases, with 11 bases left in between. The CDR3 is 14 residues long. This CDR3 is CASSTKYDSYEQYF. CDR3 DNA: TGTGCCAGCAGTACCAAATACGACTCCTACGAGCAGTACTTC.

CDR3 nucleotides: TGCGCCAGCAGCCAGACTTGGACTAGCGGGGGGGAAGAGACCCAGTACTTC. Translating gives CASSQTWTSGGEETQYF. The chain employs TRBV4-3 and TRBJ2-5; 15 nucleotides agree with TRBD2. The trim removed 3 bases at V and 3 bases at J, leaving 5 bases unmatched. Germline loops: CDR1 LGHNA, CDR2 YSLEER. This CDR3 is 17 amino acids long.

The sample holds one count of this clone. The chain has TRBV9 and TRBJ1-1, with D unresolved. This CDR3 contains 14 residues. The germline V gene has CDR1 SGDLS and CDR2 YYNGEE. The ends were cut back, 4 bases at V and 6 bases at J, with 16 bases in the middle. This CDR3 reads CASSRRKGRAEAFF. The CDR3 DNA sequence: TGTGCCAGCAGCCGAAGGAAAGGGAGGGCTGAAGCTTTCTTT.

The gene calls are TRBV2 and TRBJ1-2; a weak D match, TRBD1 (5 bases). Per the germline V gene, CDR1 is SNHLY and CDR2 is FYNNEI. The CDR3 spans 15 residues. The V end was cut by 6 bases, the J end by 6 bases, with 20 bases between. The CDR3 bases are TGTGCCAGCAGCGAGCTCCGGACAACCCCAAATGGCTACACCTTC. Protein: CASSELRTTPNGYTF. The variable domain in full, completed from reference TRBV2 and TRBJ1-2, reads EPEVTQTPSHQVTQMGQEVILRCVPISNHLYFYWYRQILGQKVEFLVSFYNNEISEKSEIFDDQFSVERPDGSNFTLKIRSTKLEDSAMYFCASSELRTTPNGYTFGSGTRLTVV.

V gene TRBV2 combines with J gene TRBJ2-5; D is undetermined. The CDR3 is 16 amino acids. Germline V gene data show CDR1 as SNHLY and CDR2 as FYNNEI. V lost 0 bases, J lost 1 base, and 12 bases lay in between. CDR3 sequence: CASSEAGWQFQETQYF. The CDR3 DNA reads as TGTGCCAGCAGTGAAGCTGGGTGGCAGTTCCAAGAGACCCAGTACTTC.